This T cell receptor (beta chain) was obtained from a study of T cells in women clearing cervical HPV infection. Average input was around 1,300 ng genomic DNA for immunoSEQ TCR beta CDR3 amplification. Method: immunoSEQ multiplex PCR; TCRdb's copy keeps in-frame clones and lacks some. The sample has 15,000 to 20,000 clones, and its top ten clones hold approximately 7.1%. General study findings and limits: Timing of associations relative to infection is unclear; T-cell subsets were not isolated.

The CDR3 has 13 residues. Germline-derived CDR1 and CDR2 are LNHDA and SQIVND (reference sequence). Trimming cost V 8 bases and J 5 bases, with 15 bases left between them. Measured by frequency, this clone is medium-sized. Its antigen remains unidentified. Read coverage stops 3 residues before the CDR3 terminus; the germline J gene supplies the remainder. The chain recombines TRBV19 with TRBJ2-5; TRBD1 is a possible D gene (5 bases). Input material: blood buffy coat. The receptor's source is a woman between 18 and 70 years old with a cervical HPV16 infection that either progressed to CIN3+ or cleared (not recorded which). The CDR3 DNA, read in part, is TGTGCCAGTTCCATCAGGGATCCGGAGACC. Translation: CASSIRDPET. The whole CDR3 sequence reads CASSIRDPETQYF.